These 19 T cell receptor beta chains were sequenced from one sample in a study of blood T cell repertoires in COVID-19 (dated by TCRdb to about 2020). The library was obtained by the immunoSEQ multiplex PCR assay. TCRdb took over this immuneACCESS table, retaining in-frame rearrangements with V and J assigned. Such tables are incomplete; in checked studies, under half of the missing clones stem from an unresolved V gene, and the remainder is unexplained. Recorded for this sample are 250,000 to 350,000 clones; roughly 86% of them occurred a single time. Jointly, the top ten make up about 1.9% of the sample. Material: peripheral blood. These receptors were taken from a woman in her twenties or thirties who had recovered from COVID-19.

The chain has TRBV7-2 and TRBJ2-2; 10 bases are shared with TRBD2. This CDR3 has 14 amino acids. The J segment lost 6 bases and the V segment lost 5 bases, leaving 3 bases of the junction unmatched. Germline assignment: CDR1 SGHTA and CDR2 FQGNSA. CDR3 coding DNA: TGTGCCAGCAGCAGAAGCGGGGGGGCCGGGGAGCTGTTTTTT. Translation: CASSRSGGAGELFF.

This clone has a handful of counts. In the same sample, other DNA sequences code for this CDR3. The genes are TRBV7-2 and TRBJ1-5, with a possible D match to TRBD1 (6 bases). Germline loops: CDR1 SGHTA, CDR2 FQGNSA. V was shortened by 1 base and J by 6 bases, with 7 bases between the two germline ends. The CDR3 has 13 residues. The CDR3 bases are TGTGCCAGCAGCTTAGGCAGGGGTCAGCCCCAGCATTTT. It is translated as CASSLGRGQPQHF. The full variable domain, completed using reference TRBV7-2 and TRBJ1-5, is GAGVSQSPSNKVTEKGKDVELRCDPISGHTALYWYRQSLGQGLEFLIYFQGNSAPDKSGLPSDRFSAERTGGSVSTLTIQRTQQEDSAVYLCASSLGRGQPQHFGDGTRLSIL.

This clone was seen once. Different DNA sequences within this sample yield the same CDR3. The chain has TRBV27 and TRBJ1-6, with D possibly matching TRBD1 (5 bases). Deletions cut 3 bases from V and 9 bases from J, with 12 bases between. Per germline, CDR1 MNHEY and CDR2 SMNVEV (reference sequence). The CDR3 covers 14 residues. The CDR3 loop is CASSLGGVGSPLHF. The CDR3 region has the DNA TGTGCCAGCAGTTTGGGAGGGGTTGGTTCACCCCTCCACTTT.

The chain joins TRBV30 to TRBJ2-7; 8 nucleotides agree with TRBD1. The CDR3 is made up of 12 amino acids. The trim removed 7 bases at V and 0 bases at J, leaving 2 bases unmatched. Germline CDR1 GTSNPN, CDR2 SVGIG (reference sequence). The CDR3: CALTGDSYEQYF. CDR3 nucleotide sequence: TGTGCCTTGACAGGGGACTCCTACGAGCAGTACTTC.

Only one count was recorded for this clone. The chain employs TRBV11-3 and TRBJ2-7; D possibly corresponds to TRBD2 (5 bases). V lost 5 bases and J 3 bases, leaving 17 bases between the germline ends. This CDR3 comprises 15 residues. CDR1 is SGHNT, CDR2 YENEEA, per germline. The CDR3: CASSPGYGVSYEQYF. As DNA, the CDR3 is TGTGCCAGCAGCCCGGGTTACGGGGTGAGCTACGAGCAGTACTTC.

The rearrangement links TRBV19 to TRBJ2-7; 7 nucleotides align to TRBD1. Germline V lookup: CDR1 LNHDA, CDR2 SQIVND (reference sequence). This CDR3 comprises 14 residues. Trimming at V came to 7 bases and at J to 6 bases, leaving 12 bases not matched to a gene. This CDR3 reads CASTSGQSPLEQYF. The CDR3 nucleotides are TGTGCCAGTACATCGGGACAGTCCCCCCTCGAGCAGTACTTC. The full variable domain, rest sourced from reference TRBV19 and TRBJ2-7, is DGGITQSPKYLFRKEGQNVTLSCEQNLNHDAMYWYRQDPGQGLRLIYYSQIVNDFQKGDIAEGYSVSREKKESFPLTVTSAQKNPTAFYLCASTSGQSPLEQYFGPGTRLTVT.

This chain connects TRBV6-5 to TRBJ2-1; D perhaps matches TRBD2 (6 bases). Germline loops: CDR1 MNHEY, CDR2 SVGAGI. Trimming cost V 7 bases and J 0 bases, with 13 bases left between them. The CDR3 is 15 amino acids. The CDR3 sequence is CASIAGTPSYNEQFF. The CDR3 DNA follows: TGTGCCAGCATTGCCGGGACTCCCTCCTACAATGAGCAGTTCTTC.

The chain uses TRBV4-2 and TRBJ1-1; no definite D call. Germline V CDR1 and CDR2: LGHNA, YNFKEQ. CDR3 length equals 15 residues. Trimming pared 0 bases from V and 1 base from J, leaving 9 bases between. The CDR3 DNA follows: TGTGCCAGCAGCCAAGATCTAAATTGGAACACTGAAGCTTTCTTT. It yields the protein CASSQDLNWNTEAFF.

This chain links TRBV5-4 with TRBJ2-7, with 8 bases aligning to TRBD2. Looked up from germline, CDR1 is SGHNT and CDR2 is YYREEE (reference sequence). The CDR3 covers 15 residues. Trimming cost V 7 bases and J 4 bases; bases outside gene matches: 13. Written as DNA, the CDR3 is TGTGCCAGCCGAGGGGACGGGGGGGCCACTTACGAGCAGTACTTC. Protein: CASRGDGGATYEQYF.

The chain recombines TRBV6-5 with TRBJ2-7; 10 bases agree with TRBD1. V shed 4 bases, J shed 4 bases, and the junction held 4 bases outside the gene matches. Per germline, CDR1 MNHEY and CDR2 SVGAGI. The CDR3 has 14 residues. CDR3 sequence reads: CASSSGQGRYEQYF. CDR3 nucleotide sequence: TGTGCCAGCAGTTCGGGACAGGGGAGGTACGAGCAGTACTTC.

The gene calls are TRBV5-4 and TRBJ2-7; 7 bases are shared with TRBD1. Germline assignment: CDR1 SGHNT and CDR2 YYREEE (reference sequence). The CDR3 is 14 amino acids. With 0 bases clipped from V and 5 bases from J, the junction kept 5 bases outside the gene matches. The CDR3 nucleotides are TGTGCCAGCAGCTTGGGGGGGACAGTCCACGAGCAGTACTTC. It codes for CASSLGGTVHEQYF.

This sequence joins TRBV7-6 and TRBJ2-5; possibly TRBD1 for D (5 bases). This CDR3 has 13 amino acids. Germline assignment: CDR1 SGHVS and CDR2 FNYEAQ. V gave up 5 bases and J gave up 3 bases, with 10 bases separating them. The CDR3 DNA is TGTGCCAGCAGCAGGGGTGCAGAAGAGACCCAGTACTTC. Its translation: CASSRGAEETQYF.

V and J are TRBV3-1 (or the pseudogene TRBV3-2) and TRBJ1-5, with 9 bases lining up with TRBD1. The CDR3 runs to 15 residues. Germline V lookup: CDR1 LGHDT, CDR2 YNNKEL (reference sequence). After removal of 4 bases from V and 4 bases from J, the junction contained 5 bases not matched to a gene. The CDR3 is CASSPDRGGNQPQHF. For the CDR3, the DNA is TGTGCCAGCAGCCCTGACAGGGGGGGAAATCAGCCCCAGCATTTT.

This clone was seen only a few times. V gene TRBV5-1 combines with J gene TRBJ2-3; D is perhaps TRBD2 (5 bases). The CDR3 totals 14 residues. CDR1 and CDR2 from the germline V gene are SGHRS and YFSETQ. V shed 0 bases and J shed 4 bases, with 9 bases lying between them. Here the CDR3 DNA reads TGCGCCAGCAGCTTGGATTCGGGGTCAGATACGCAGTATTTT. It is translated as CASSLDSGSDTQYF.

The J gene is TRBJ1-1, the V gene TRBV5-5; TRBD1 matches at 8 bases. Germline lookup yields CDR1 SGHKS and CDR2 YYEKEE (reference sequence). Trimming cost V 2 bases and J 4 bases; bases outside gene matches: 4. CDR3 length: 14 residues. The CDR3 is CASSFGQGGTEAFF. CDR3 DNA: TGTGCCAGCAGCTTCGGACAGGGAGGCACTGAAGCTTTCTTT.

The chain uses TRBV11-3 and TRBJ2-3, with a weak D call TRBD2 (5 bases). This CDR3 has 17 residues. Trimming removed 4 bases at V and 0 bases at J, with 17 bases between. Looked up from germline, CDR1 is SGHNT and CDR2 is YENEEA. The CDR3: CASSYSLTTYSTDTQYF. Here the CDR3 DNA reads TGTGCCAGCAGCTACTCCTTGACTACCTATAGCACAGATACGCAGTATTTT.

The rearrangement uses TRBV7-3 and TRBJ2-1; TRBD1 matches at 7 bases. Germline V gives CDR1 SGHTA, CDR2 FQGTGA. V gave up 3 bases and J gave up 4 bases; unmatched junction bases: 9. CDR3 size: 16 residues. CDR3 sequence (DNA): TGTGCCAGCAGCTTGTCCGGGACAGCCGCATACAATGAGCAGTTCTTC. Translating gives CASSLSGTAAYNEQFF.

The chain joins TRBV12-5 to TRBJ1-2, with a possible D match to TRBD1 (6 bases). This CDR3 has 13 amino acids. Trimming shortened V by 6 bases and J by 3 bases, and 11 bases separated the two germline ends. Germline V gives CDR1 LGHNT, CDR2 FRNRAP. CDR3 in DNA: TGTGCTAGTGGGGGGGACACCCACTATGGCTACACCTTC. Translated, it gives CASGGDTHYGYTF.

This clone was counted only a few times. The V and J genes are TRBV7-9 and TRBJ1-1; D is unclear. V lost 1 base and J lost 8, with 11 bases in between. This CDR3 is 13 amino acids long. Germline CDR1 reads SEHNR; CDR2 reads FQNEAQ (reference sequence). Here the CDR3 DNA reads TGTGCCAGCAGCTTAGGAGGTCCAGTAGAAGCTTTCTTT. Translation gives CASSLGGPVEAFF. Full variable domain (remainder filled in from reference TRBV7-9 and TRBJ1-1): DTGVSQNPRHKITKRGQNVTFRCDPISEHNRLYWYRQTLGQGPEFLTYFQNEAQLEKSRLLSDRFSAERPKGSFSTLEIQRTEQGDSAMYLCASSLGGPVEAFFGQGTRLTVV.